A selection of T cell receptor beta chains follows, all from one sample in a study of control samples from healthy donors and cancer patients. Here immunoSEQ multiplex PCR was the method, and the copy in TCRdb shows in-frame clones only, minus some. The sample holds 170,000 or so clones, roughly 94% seen once. The sequenced sample was blood. The receptors originated from a woman younger than 35 in good health. Both conserved end residues are part of each CDR3. The D gene is left open where the match is weak. Size is stated for part of the rows, as once, few or many counts, or as a class when the clone is expanded.

abundance: .; j_gene: TRBJ2-5; v_gene: TRBV9; d_gene: TRBD2; CDR3nt: TGTGCCAGCAGCGTAAGCCCGATAGCGGGGGGGGAGACCCAGTACTTC; CDR3aa: CASSVSPIAGGETQYF
abundance: .; j_gene: TRBJ2-1; v_gene: TRBV19; d_gene: TRBD1; CDR3nt: TGTGCCAGTAGTCCCGGACAGGGGGCGGACAATGAGCAGTTCTTC; CDR3aa: CASSPGQGADNEQFF
abundance: .; j_gene: TRBJ1-2; v_gene: TRBV5-1; d_gene: .; CDR3nt: TGCGCCAGCAGCTTTCAAGGGGAGCATGGCTACACCTTC; CDR3aa: CASSFQGEHGYTF
abundance: .; j_gene: TRBJ2-7; v_gene: TRBV6-2/TRBV6-3; d_gene: TRBD2; CDR3nt: TGTGCCAGCAGTTACTCGACGGTCCAACTAGCGCCCTACGAGCAGTACTTC; CDR3aa: CASSYSTVQLAPYEQYF
abundance: .; j_gene: TRBJ2-2; v_gene: TRBV9; d_gene: .; CDR3nt: TGTGCCAGCAGCCGTGACGGCACCGGGGAGCTGTTTTTT; CDR3aa: CASSRDGTGELFF
abundance: .; j_gene: TRBJ2-3; v_gene: TRBV7-2; d_gene: TRBD2; CDR3nt: TGTGCCAGCAGCTTACGGCGGGAGGTGGCAGATACGCAGTATTTT; CDR3aa: CASSLRREVADTQYF
abundance: .; j_gene: TRBJ1-2; v_gene: TRBV25-1; d_gene: .; CDR3nt: TGTGCCAGCAGAGGACAGATATATGGCTACACCTTC; CDR3aa: CASRGQIYGYTF
abundance: .; j_gene: TRBJ1-2; v_gene: TRBV6-5; d_gene: .; CDR3nt: TGTGCCAGCAGTCCTTCGATCGTGGGGTATGGCTACACCTTC; CDR3aa: CASSPSIVGYGYTF
abundance: .; j_gene: TRBJ2-1; v_gene: TRBV5-1; d_gene: .; CDR3nt: TGCGCCAGCAGCTTCCGTTTTGAGCAGTTCTTC; CDR3aa: CASSFRFEQFF
abundance: .; j_gene: TRBJ2-3; v_gene: TRBV9; d_gene: TRBD2; CDR3nt: TGTGCCAGCAGCGGTAGCGGGGGGGCGCGAAATACGCAGTATTTT; CDR3aa: CASSGSGGARNTQYF
abundance: .; j_gene: TRBJ2-7; v_gene: TRBV29-1; d_gene: .; CDR3nt: TGCAGCGTTGAAAAAGGGGACTACGAGCAGTACTTC; CDR3aa: CSVEKGDYEQYF
abundance: once; j_gene: TRBJ1-4; v_gene: TRBV5-1; d_gene: TRBD1; CDR3nt: TGCGCCAGCAGGTCGGGACAGGGGGCAACTAATGAAAAACTGTTTTTT; CDR3aa: CASRSGQGATNEKLFF
abundance: once; j_gene: TRBJ2-2; v_gene: TRBV7-2; d_gene: .; CDR3nt: TGTGCCAGCAGCTTAGAGGTGACAGAACCCAACACCGGGGAGCTGTTTTTT; CDR3aa: CASSLEVTEPNTGELFF
abundance: .; j_gene: TRBJ2-1; v_gene: TRBV28; d_gene: TRBD2; CDR3nt: TGTGCCAGCAGTCTTGCCCCGGGACTAGCGGGACTTGATGAGCAGTTCTTC; CDR3aa: CASSLAPGLAGLDEQFF
abundance: .; j_gene: TRBJ1-1; v_gene: TRBV5-6; d_gene: .; CDR3nt: TGTGCCAGCAGCTTGGACGGGGGAGCTTTCTTT; CDR3aa: CASSLDGGAFF
abundance: once; j_gene: TRBJ1-4; v_gene: TRBV7-2; d_gene: .; CDR3nt: TGTGCCAGCAGCTTGGGGGTAAAGGTTACGGAAAAACTGTTTTTT; CDR3aa: CASSLGVKVTEKLFF
abundance: .; j_gene: TRBJ1-1; v_gene: TRBV11-3; d_gene: .; CDR3nt: TGTGCCAGCAGCCTGTCTGGGAGCATGAACACTGAAGCTTTCTTT; CDR3aa: CASSLSGSMNTEAFF
abundance: few; j_gene: TRBJ2-7; v_gene: TRBV27; d_gene: TRBD2; CDR3nt: TGTGCCAGCGGCGCTAGCGGGAGAGACGAGCAGTACTTC; CDR3aa: CASGASGRDEQYF
abundance: .; j_gene: TRBJ1-1; v_gene: TRBV7-9; d_gene: .; CDR3nt: TGTGCCAGCAGCTTAGAGCTGACGAACACTGAAGCTTTCTTT; CDR3aa: CASSLELTNTEAFF
abundance: .; j_gene: TRBJ1-1; v_gene: TRBV2; d_gene: .; CDR3nt: TGTGCCAGCAGTGAGTATAGGTACCCCATGAACACTGAAGCTTTCTTT; CDR3aa: CASSEYRYPMNTEAFF
abundance: .; j_gene: TRBJ1-1; v_gene: TRBV2; d_gene: TRBD1; CDR3nt: TGTGCCAGCAGGCCTAGGACAGGGAACACTGAAGCTTTCTTT; CDR3aa: CASRPRTGNTEAFF
abundance: .; j_gene: TRBJ2-3; v_gene: TRBV6-5; d_gene: TRBD2; CDR3nt: TGTGCCACCGGGACTAGCGGCAGCACAGATACGCAGTATTTT; CDR3aa: CATGTSGSTDTQYF
abundance: .; j_gene: TRBJ2-6; v_gene: TRBV6-5; d_gene: TRBD1; CDR3nt: TGTGCCAGCAGTTCAGGGGGCGATGGGGCCAACGTCCTGACTTTC; CDR3aa: CASSSGGDGANVLTF
abundance: once; j_gene: TRBJ1-1; v_gene: TRBV6-5; d_gene: .; CDR3nt: TGTGCCAGCAGGCACAGCGGGAACACTGAAGCTTTCTTT; CDR3aa: CASRHSGNTEAFF
abundance: .; j_gene: TRBJ2-3; v_gene: TRBV7-2; d_gene: .; CDR3nt: TGTGCCAGCAGCCCCGGGGGGCGCGATACGCAGTATTTT; CDR3aa: CASSPGGRDTQYF
abundance: .; j_gene: TRBJ1-1; v_gene: TRBV19; d_gene: .; CDR3nt: TGTGCCAGTAGTATATTGGCAGCTAACACTGAAGCTTTCTTT; CDR3aa: CASSILAANTEAFF
abundance: .; j_gene: TRBJ1-3; v_gene: TRBV19; d_gene: .; CDR3nt: TGTGCCAGTAGTCCGGGAGGAACTGGAAACACCATATATTTT; CDR3aa: CASSPGGTGNTIYF